This T cell receptor (beta chain) was sequenced in a study of blood T cell repertoires in COVID-19. Study at large: Researchers got acute and convalescent COVID-19 samples from the United States, Italy and Spain. Sources were T cells, B-cell-depleted T cells, or PBMCs; the material itself was cDNA or gDNA.

Libraries were prepared by immunoSEQ multiplex PCR; TCRdb keeps only in-frame clonotypes and omits some of them. This sample has almost 100,000 clones, with more than 75% found just once. Sequences were obtained from peripheral blood. This receptor was obtained from a man aged 45 to 65 with acute or convalescent COVID-19.

The CDR3 protein is CASRKTAGEGYTF. CDR3 in DNA: TGTGCCAGCAGAAAAACGGCAGGGGAGGGCTACACCTTC. The rearrangement uses TRBV6-5 and TRBJ1-2; D possibly corresponds to TRBD1 (6 bases). The CDR3 runs 13 residues. V was cut by 6 bases and J by 8 bases, with 16 bases left in between. Germline lookup yields CDR1 MNHEY and CDR2 SVGAGI.